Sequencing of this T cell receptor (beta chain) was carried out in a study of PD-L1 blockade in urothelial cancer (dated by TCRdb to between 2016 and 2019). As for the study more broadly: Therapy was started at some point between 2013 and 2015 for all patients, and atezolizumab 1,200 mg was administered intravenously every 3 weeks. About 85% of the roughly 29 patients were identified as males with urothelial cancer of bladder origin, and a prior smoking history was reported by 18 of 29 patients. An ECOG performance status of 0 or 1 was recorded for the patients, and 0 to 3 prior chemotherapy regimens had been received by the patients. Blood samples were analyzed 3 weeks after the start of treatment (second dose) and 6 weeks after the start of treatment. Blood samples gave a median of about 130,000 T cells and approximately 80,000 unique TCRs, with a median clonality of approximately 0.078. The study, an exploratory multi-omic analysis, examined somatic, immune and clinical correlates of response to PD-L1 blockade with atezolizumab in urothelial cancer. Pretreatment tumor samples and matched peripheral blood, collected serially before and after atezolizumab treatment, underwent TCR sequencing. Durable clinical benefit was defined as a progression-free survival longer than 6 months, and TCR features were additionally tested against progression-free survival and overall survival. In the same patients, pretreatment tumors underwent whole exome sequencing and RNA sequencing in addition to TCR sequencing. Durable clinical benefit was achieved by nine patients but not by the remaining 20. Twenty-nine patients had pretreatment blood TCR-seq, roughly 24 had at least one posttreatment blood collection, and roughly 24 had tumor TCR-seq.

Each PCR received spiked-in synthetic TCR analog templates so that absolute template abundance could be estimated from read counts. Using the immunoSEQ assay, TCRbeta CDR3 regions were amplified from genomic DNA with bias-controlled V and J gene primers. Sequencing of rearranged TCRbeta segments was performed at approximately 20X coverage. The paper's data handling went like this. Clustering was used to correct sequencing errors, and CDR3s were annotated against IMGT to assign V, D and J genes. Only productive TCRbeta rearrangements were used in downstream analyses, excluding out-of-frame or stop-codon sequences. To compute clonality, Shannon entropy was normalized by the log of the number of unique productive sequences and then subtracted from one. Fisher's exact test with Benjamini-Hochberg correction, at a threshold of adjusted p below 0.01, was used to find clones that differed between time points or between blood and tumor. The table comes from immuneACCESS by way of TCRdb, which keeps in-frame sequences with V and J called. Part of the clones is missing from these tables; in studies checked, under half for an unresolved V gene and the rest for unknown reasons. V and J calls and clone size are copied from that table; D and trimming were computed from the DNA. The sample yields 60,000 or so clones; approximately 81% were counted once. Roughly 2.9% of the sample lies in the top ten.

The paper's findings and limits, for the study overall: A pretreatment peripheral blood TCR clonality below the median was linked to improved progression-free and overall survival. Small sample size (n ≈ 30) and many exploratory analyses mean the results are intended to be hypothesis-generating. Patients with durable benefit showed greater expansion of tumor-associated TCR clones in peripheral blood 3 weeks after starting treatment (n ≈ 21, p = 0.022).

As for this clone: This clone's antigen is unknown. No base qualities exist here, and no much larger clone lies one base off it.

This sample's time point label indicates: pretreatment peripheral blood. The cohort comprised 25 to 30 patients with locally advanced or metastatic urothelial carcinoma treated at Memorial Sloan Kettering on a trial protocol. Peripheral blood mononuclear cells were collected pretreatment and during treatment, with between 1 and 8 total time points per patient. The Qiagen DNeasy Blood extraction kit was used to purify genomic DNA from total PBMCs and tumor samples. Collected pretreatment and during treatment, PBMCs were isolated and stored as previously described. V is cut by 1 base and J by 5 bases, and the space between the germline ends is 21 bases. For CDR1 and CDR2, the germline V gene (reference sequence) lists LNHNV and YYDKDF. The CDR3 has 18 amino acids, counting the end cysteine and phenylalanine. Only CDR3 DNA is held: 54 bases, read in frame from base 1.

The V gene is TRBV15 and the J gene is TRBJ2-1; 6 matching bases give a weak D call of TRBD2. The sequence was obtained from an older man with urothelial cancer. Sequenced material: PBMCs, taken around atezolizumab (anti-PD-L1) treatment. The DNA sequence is TGTGCCACCAGCAGAGTGCGGGGTACGCTAAAAGGGAACAATGAGCAGTTCTTC. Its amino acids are CATSRVRGTLKGNNEQFF. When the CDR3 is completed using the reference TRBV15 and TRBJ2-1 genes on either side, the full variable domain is DAMVIQNPRYQVTQFGKPVTLSCSQTLNHNVMYWYQQKSSQAPKLLFHYYDKDFNNEADTPDNFQSRRPNTSFCFLDIRSPGLGDTAMYLCATSRVRGTLKGNNEQFFGPGTRLTVL.